Below, one T cell receptor (beta chain) is given with its context. Just one base apart from a much larger clone, this may be a read error. This entry belongs to a study of molecular identifiers for immune sequencing clone quantification. On the study more broadly: Replicate RNA from 20,000 or 100,000 naive CD8 T cells formed five aliquots; four were sequenced.

Per the germline V gene, CDR1 is SGHTA and CDR2 is FQGNSA. CDR3 length equals 16 residues. TCRdb processed the PCR reads anew with MiXCR; each CDR3 protein has one entry. The table includes roughly 50,000 distinct CDR3 sequences, about 25% detected once. Between roughly 17,000 and 1,000,000 sorted cells, with 10%, 30% or 50% RNA, yielded naive CD8 libraries. The sequencing input was naive CD8+ T cells from blood, with Jurkat cell RNA spiked in. Subset meaning: FACS-sorted CD8+CD4-CCR7+CD45RA+ naive T cells. The sequence was collected from a human donor in good health. Some libraries in this study had Jurkat cell RNA spiked in. V usage is TRBV7-2 and J usage is TRBJ1-5, with D perhaps TRBD1 (6 bases). CDR3 sequence (DNA): TGTGCCAGCAGCTTACTACCTGGACAGAGCAGTCAGCCCCAGCATTTT. Protein product: CASSLLPGQSSQPQHF.